The 4 T cell receptor beta chains below all came from one sample that was sequenced in a study of cytomegalovirus exposure and HLA in healthy donors. Amplification used 60 Vbeta primers and 13 Jbeta primers. Some clones are missing from TCRdb's copy, which holds only in-frame ones; the method was immunoSEQ multiplex PCR. The top ten hold 2% to 2.5% of the sample, which has about 270,000 clones, roughly two thirds seen once. Specimen: PBMCs. The receptors shown here come from a female donor in good health and CMV-seronegative.

The J gene is TRBJ1-5, the V gene TRBV30; 7 positions match TRBD1. Germline V CDR1 and CDR2: GTSNPN, SVGIG (reference sequence). Germline trimming cut 3 bases from V and 3 bases from J; bases unmatched to any gene: 8. This CDR3 is 15 amino acids long. Here the CDR3 DNA reads TGTGCCTGGAGCCGCGGGACAGCCTCCAATCAGCCCCAGCATTTT. Residues: CAWSRGTASNQPQHF.

V gene TRBV6-6 combines with J gene TRBJ1-2; D may be TRBD1 (5 bases). The CDR3 totals 13 residues. Germline V gene data show CDR1 as MNHNY and CDR2 as SVGAGI (reference sequence). Trimming took 2 bases from V and 5 from J, leaving 9 bases between them. In DNA, the CDR3 is TGTGCCAGCAGTTACGAGACAGTTTATGGCTACACCTTC. Encoded protein: CASSYETVYGYTF.

The chain employs TRBV7-2 and TRBJ1-5; D not resolved. Germline-derived CDR1 and CDR2 are SGHTA and FQGNSA. The CDR3 loop spans 15 amino acids. Between the trimmed V and J ends, which lost 0 bases and 7 bases, there was a span of 13 bases. The CDR3 sequence: CASSLATRQPQPQHF. The DNA of the CDR3 is TGTGCCAGCAGCTTAGCGACTCGGCAGCCCCAGCCCCAGCATTTT.

In DNA form, the CDR3 reads TGTGCCAGCAGTTTATTGGGACAGGCTCCCGGCTATGGCTACACCTTC. Translating gives CASSLLGQAPGYGYTF. This rearrangement joins TRBV28 to TRBJ1-2; the match to TRBD1 covers 8 bases. Unmatched junction bases numbered 8, after V lost 1 base and J lost 4 bases. This CDR3 is built from 16 residues. Looked up from germline, CDR1 is MDHEN and CDR2 is SYDVKM.